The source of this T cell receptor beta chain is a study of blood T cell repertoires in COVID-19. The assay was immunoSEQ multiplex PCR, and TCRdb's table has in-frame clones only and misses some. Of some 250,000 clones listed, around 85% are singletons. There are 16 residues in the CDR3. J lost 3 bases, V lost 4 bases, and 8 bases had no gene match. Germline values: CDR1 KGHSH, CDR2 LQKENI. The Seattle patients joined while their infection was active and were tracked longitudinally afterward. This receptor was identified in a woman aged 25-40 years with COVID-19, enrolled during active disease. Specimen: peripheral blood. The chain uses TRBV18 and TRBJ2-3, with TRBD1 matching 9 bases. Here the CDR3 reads CASSLLDRGSTDTQYF. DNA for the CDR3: TGTGCCAGCTCACTTTTGGACAGGGGATCTACAGATACGCAGTATTTT.